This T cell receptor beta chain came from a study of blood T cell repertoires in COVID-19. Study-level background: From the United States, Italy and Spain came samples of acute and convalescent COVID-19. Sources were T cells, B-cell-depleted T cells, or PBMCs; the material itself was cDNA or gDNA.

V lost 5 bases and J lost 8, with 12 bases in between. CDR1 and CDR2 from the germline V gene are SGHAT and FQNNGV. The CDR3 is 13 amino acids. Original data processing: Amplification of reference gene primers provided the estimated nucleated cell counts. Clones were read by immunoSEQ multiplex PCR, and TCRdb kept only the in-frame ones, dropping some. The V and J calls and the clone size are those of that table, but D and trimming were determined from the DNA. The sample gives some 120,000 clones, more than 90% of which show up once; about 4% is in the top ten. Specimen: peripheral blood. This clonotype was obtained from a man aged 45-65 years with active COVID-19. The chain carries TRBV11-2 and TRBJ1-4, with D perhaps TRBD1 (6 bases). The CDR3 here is CASSAGTREKLFF. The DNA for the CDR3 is TGTGCCAGCAGCGCCGGGACACGAGAAAAACTGTTTTTT.